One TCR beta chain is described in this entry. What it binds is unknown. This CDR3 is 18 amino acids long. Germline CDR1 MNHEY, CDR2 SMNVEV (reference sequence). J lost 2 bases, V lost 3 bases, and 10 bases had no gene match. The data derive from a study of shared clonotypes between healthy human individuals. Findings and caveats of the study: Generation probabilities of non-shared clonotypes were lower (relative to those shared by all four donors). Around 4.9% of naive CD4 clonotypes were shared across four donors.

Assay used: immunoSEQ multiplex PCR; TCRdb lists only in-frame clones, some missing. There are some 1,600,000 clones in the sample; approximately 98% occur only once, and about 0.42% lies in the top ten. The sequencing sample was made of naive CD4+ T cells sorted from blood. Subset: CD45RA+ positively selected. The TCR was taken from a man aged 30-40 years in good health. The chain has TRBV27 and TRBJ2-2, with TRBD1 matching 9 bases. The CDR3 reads CASSFDGTGIFNTGELFF. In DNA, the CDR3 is TGTGCCAGCAGTTTCGACGGGACAGGGATCTTTAACACCGGGGAGCTGTTTTTT.